The 10 T cell receptor beta chains in this list originate from one sample, sequenced in a study of OX40 agonist ivuxolimab in advanced cancers. TCRdb keeps only in-frame clones here, not all; method: immunoSEQ multiplex PCR. The table lists tens of thousands of clones, about nine tenths of them singletons. The sample was CD4+ or CD8+ T cells sorted from blood, taken in a trial of the OX40 agonist ivuxolimab. The source of these receptors is an adult with an advanced solid tumor such as melanoma, head and neck, liver or kidney cancer.

The chain has TRBV18 and TRBJ2-7, with 10 nucleotides matching TRBD1. The CDR3 sequence is 15 residues long. CDR1 and CDR2 (germline): KGHSH, LQKENI. Germline trimming cut 4 bases from V and 4 bases from J; bases unmatched to any gene: 7. CDR3 nucleotides: TGTGCCAGCTCACTCCGGACAGGGGGGGATTACGAGCAGTACTTC. This translates into CASSLRTGGDYEQYF.

The chain carries TRBV7-2 and TRBJ1-1; tentative D call: TRBD1 (5 bases). CDR3 size: 16 residues. Trimming shortened V by 4 bases and J by 7 bases, and 22 bases separated the two germline ends. From germline, CDR1 is SGHTA and CDR2 FQGNSA. The CDR3 reads CASSYRGFGGGGEAFF. The CDR3 nucleotides read TGTGCCAGCAGCTACCGCGGTTTTGGAGGTGGGGGTGAAGCTTTCTTT.

V and J are TRBV6-1 and TRBJ1-1; 10 bases align to TRBD1. The J segment lost 5 bases and the V segment lost 5 bases, leaving 5 bases of the junction unmatched. Looked up from germline, CDR1 is MNHNS and CDR2 is SASEGT. This CDR3 is built from 14 residues. For the CDR3, the DNA is TGTGCCAGCAGTTTCGACAGGGGGCAGACTGAAGCTTTCTTT. Its translation: CASSFDRGQTEAFF.

V and J are TRBV6-6 and TRBJ1-1; the match to TRBD1 covers 9 bases. V lost 5 bases to trimming and J lost 3 bases; unmatched junction nucleotides: 4. The CDR3 spans 14 residues. Germline lookup yields CDR1 MNHNY and CDR2 SVGAGI (reference sequence). The CDR3 here is CASSGRQGDTEAFF. The CDR3 DNA reads as TGTGCCAGCAGTGGACGACAGGGGGACACTGAAGCTTTCTTT.

The chain uses TRBV18 and TRBJ2-2; the D is unclear. V was pared by 4 bases and J by 0 bases, with 9 bases between. Germline assignment: CDR1 KGHSH and CDR2 LQKENI. The CDR3 runs to 15 residues. CDR3: CASSLYSTNTGELFF. The CDR3 nucleotides read TGTGCCAGCTCACTCTACAGCACGAACACCGGGGAGCTGTTTTTT.

The CDR3 here is CASSPAYTEAFF. The CDR3 DNA is TGTGCCAGCTCACCAGCATACACTGAAGCTTTCTTT. The chain carries TRBV18 and TRBJ1-1; D not certain. V was trimmed by 2 bases and J by 3 bases, leaving 4 bases between them. This CDR3 spans 12 amino acids. CDR1 is KGHSH, CDR2 LQKENI, per germline.

A few counts support this clone. The chain recombines TRBV2 with TRBJ2-7, with D perhaps matching TRBD1 (6 bases). The germline gives CDR1 SNHLY, CDR2 FYNNEI. The CDR3 extends over 15 amino acids. V lost 7 bases, J lost 0 bases, and 16 bases lay in between. The CDR3 here is CASKWLGTNSYEQYF. The CDR3 DNA reads as TGTGCCAGCAAGTGGCTCGGGACAAACTCCTACGAGCAGTACTTC.

The chain employs TRBV7-6 and TRBJ2-1, with 10 bases matching TRBD1. The germline V gene encodes CDR1 SGHVS and CDR2 FNYEAQ. With V trimmed by 1 base and J by 4 bases, 4 bases remained unmatched. The CDR3 loop spans 16 amino acids. CDR3 sequence: CASSLGAGQGYNEQFF. CDR3 DNA sequence: TGTGCCAGCAGCTTAGGGGCGGGACAGGGGTACAATGAGCAGTTCTTC.

CDR3 coding DNA: TGTGCCAGCAGTTTATCGGCCCAACGGGCTGAAGCTTTCTTT. Translating gives CASSLSAQRAEAFF. The V gene is TRBV27, the J gene TRBJ1-1; unclear D gene. V lost 0 bases, J lost 6 bases, and 11 bases lay in between. This CDR3 comprises 14 residues. CDR1 and CDR2 from the germline V gene are MNHEY and SMNVEV (reference sequence).

The genes are TRBV9 and TRBJ1-3, with D possibly matching TRBD1 (6 bases). CDR1 and CDR2 (germline): SGDLS, YYNGEE. CDR3 length equals 14 residues. Between the trimmed V and J ends, which lost 3 bases and 2 bases, there was a span of 9 bases. The CDR3 region has the DNA TGTGCCAGCAGCGCCAGGGGCACTGGAAACACCATATATTTT. It encodes CASSARGTGNTIYF.